One sample yielded the 26 T cell receptor beta chains listed below, sequenced in a study of T cell changes during pregnancy in multiple sclerosis. Some clones are missing from TCRdb's copy, which holds only in-frame ones; the method was immunoSEQ multiplex PCR. The data hold roughly 70,000 clones, with 88% observed a single time. The specimen was peripheral blood, collected before pregnancy. These receptor sequences come from a female donor with multiple sclerosis, enrolled in a pregnancy study.

V gene TRBV5-6 combines with J gene TRBJ1-3; D is perhaps TRBD1 (5 bases). The germline V gene has CDR1 SGHDT and CDR2 YYEEEE. V was cut by 1 base and J by 2 bases, with 16 bases left in between. The CDR3 is 17 residues long. The CDR3 region has the DNA TGTGCCAGCAGCTTGCTGTCCGGGACTTTGACTGGAAACACCATATATTTT. It yields the protein CASSLLSGTLTGNTIYF.

CDR3 protein: CASSPHRIQNTGELFF. As DNA, the CDR3 is TGTGCCAGCAGCCCCCACAGGATTCAGAACACCGGGGAGCTGTTTTTT. The chain combines TRBV7-3 with TRBJ2-2, with a weak D call TRBD1 (5 bases). V was pared by 5 bases and J by 1 base, with 14 bases between. The CDR3 runs 16 residues. From germline, CDR1 is SGHTA and CDR2 FQGTGA.

The V and J genes are TRBV18 and TRBJ1-2, with D possibly TRBD1 on 5 matching bases. This CDR3 has 14 amino acids. V dropped 3 bases and J dropped 8 bases, with 16 bases sitting between them. Germline assignment: CDR1 KGHSH and CDR2 LQKENI. The CDR3 region is CASSPPGLTGGYTF. DNA of the CDR3: TGTGCCAGCTCACCCCCCGGGCTTACAGGCGGCTACACCTTC.

The V gene is TRBV5-6, the J gene TRBJ1-1, with D hard to call. V was trimmed by 1 base and J by 0 bases, leaving 10 bases between them. The germline CDR1 and CDR2 sequences are SGHDT and YYEEEE. The CDR3 loop spans 15 amino acids. The CDR3 DNA is TGTGCCAGCAGCTTGTTCGGGGTGGTGAACACTGAAGCTTTCTTT. Amino acids: CASSLFGVVNTEAFF. Supplemented by reference TRBV5-6 and TRBJ1-1, the full variable domain reads DAGVTQSPTHLIKTRGQQVTLRCSPKSGHDTVSWYQQALGQGPQFIFQYYEEEERQRGNFPDRFSGHQFPNYSSELNVNALLLGDSALYLCASSLFGVVNTEAFFGQGTRLTVV.

The rearrangement joins TRBV6-1 to TRBJ2-5; 10 bases fit TRBD2. Germline CDR1 MNHNS, CDR2 SASEGT. The trim removed 6 bases at V and 2 bases at J, leaving 6 bases unmatched. The CDR3 is 15 amino acids. For the CDR3, the DNA is TGTGCCAGCAGGGCTAGCGGGGGCCCACAAGAGACCCAGTACTTC. This translates into CASRASGGPQETQYF.

The gene calls are TRBV30 and TRBJ2-7; the D gene is possibly TRBD1 (5 bases). V gave up 1 base and J gave up 4 bases, with 14 bases separating them. Per the germline V gene, CDR1 is GTSNPN and CDR2 is SVGIG (reference sequence). The length of the CDR3 is 14 residues. The chain's CDR3 is CAWSAPGWPYEQYF. CDR3 bases: TGTGCCTGGAGTGCGCCAGGGTGGCCTTACGAGCAGTACTTC.

The CDR3 nucleotides are TGTGCCAGCAGCTTATCGCGGGACAGGGGGCCGAGAGGCTACACCTTC. The encoded protein is CASSLSRDRGPRGYTF. The chain couples TRBV11-1 to TRBJ1-2; TRBD1 aligns across 12 bases. Trimming took 2 bases from V and 8 from J; bases not matched to a gene: 9. The CDR3 is 16 residues long. Looked up from germline, CDR1 is SGHAT and CDR2 is FQDESV (reference sequence).

This clone appeared once. This chain connects TRBV18 to TRBJ1-5, with 7 bases aligning to TRBD1. With 5 bases clipped from V and 0 bases from J, the junction kept 4 bases outside the gene matches. The CDR3 loop spans 15 amino acids. Germline CDR1 KGHSH, CDR2 LQKENI. The CDR3 region has the DNA TGTGCCAGCTCATGGACAGGATATAGCAATCAGCCCCAGCATTTT. Amino acids: CASSWTGYSNQPQHF.

This chain connects TRBV18 to TRBJ2-3; D is possibly TRBD1 (6 bases). The CDR3 has 16 residues. The germline V gene has CDR1 KGHSH and CDR2 LQKENI. Deletions cut 2 bases from V and 3 bases from J, with 15 bases between. The CDR3 protein is CASSPSRDTVTDTQYF. Written as DNA, the CDR3 is TGTGCCAGCTCACCATCTAGGGACACTGTAACAGATACGCAGTATTTT.

V gene TRBV6-5 combines with J gene TRBJ1-2, with D possibly being TRBD1 (5 bases). CDR3 size: 14 residues. Germline CDR1 is MNHEY and CDR2 is SVGAGI. Trimming shortened V by 6 bases and J by 1 base, and 12 bases separated the two germline ends. The CDR3, as DNA: TGTGCCAGCAGGGGGGACTCGGTTAACTATGGCTACACCTTC. Translating gives CASRGDSVNYGYTF.

This clone appeared a single time. The rearrangement links TRBV11-2 to TRBJ2-7; 8 bases are shared with TRBD2. CDR1 and CDR2 from the germline V gene are SGHAT and FQNNGV. This CDR3 is 15 amino acids long. Trimming removed 1 base from V and 0 bases from J; junction bases left unmatched: 2. The CDR3 DNA sequence: TGTGCCAGCAGCTTAGCGGGAGGGCTCTCCTACGAGCAGTACTTC. Protein: CASSLAGGLSYEQYF.

CDR3 DNA: TGTGCCTGGAGTGACGACAGGGGGCGTAGAACTGAAGCTTTCTTT. Its translation: CAWSDDRGRRTEAFF. The V gene is TRBV30, the J gene TRBJ1-1; 10 bases are a match to TRBD1. There are 15 residues in the CDR3. Germline-derived CDR1 and CDR2 are GTSNPN and SVGIG (reference sequence). J lost 5 bases, V lost 1 base, and 7 bases had no gene match.

The count of this clone is one. This rearrangement joins TRBV6-6 to TRBJ1-5; D may be TRBD1 (5 bases). The CDR3 is 15 amino acids. Trimming pared 8 bases from V and 2 bases from J, leaving 16 bases between. Germline CDR1 MNHNY, CDR2 SVGAGI (reference sequence). The CDR3 nucleotides read TGTGCCAGCTGTTTGGGCGCGGGGGGCAATCAGCCCCAGCATTTT. Translation: CASCLGAGGNQPQHF.

The V and J genes are TRBV9 and TRBJ2-1; possible D gene TRBD2, 6 bases. The CDR3 totals 14 residues. V was cut by 0 bases and J by 9 bases, with 13 bases left in between. Looked up from germline, CDR1 is SGDLS and CDR2 is YYNGEE. CDR3 sequence reads: CASSVVLAGGEQFF. The CDR3, as DNA: TGTGCCAGCAGCGTAGTGCTAGCCGGGGGTGAGCAGTTCTTC.

This chain uses TRBV4-2 with TRBJ1-3; maybe TRBD1 (5 bases). The CDR3 covers 17 residues. V lost 0 bases to trimming and J lost 6 bases, with 18 bases between them. Germline V gene sequence: CDR1 LGHNA, CDR2 YNFKEQ. This CDR3 reads CASSQDITAGHLNTIYF. DNA for the CDR3: TGTGCCAGCAGCCAAGATATTACGGCAGGGCATTTAAACACCATATATTTT.

The V call is TRBV5-1, the J call TRBJ2-5; a weak D match, TRBD1 (6 bases). With 4 bases removed from V and 1 base from J, the gap between germline ends came to 11 bases. CDR1 and CDR2 from the germline V gene are SGHRS and YFSETQ. The CDR3 extends over 14 amino acids. The CDR3 coding sequence is TGCGCCAGCAGCGTTGGACAGTTCCAAGAGACCCAGTACTTC. Amino acids: CASSVGQFQETQYF.

The CDR3 protein is CASSLKGQGPNEQFF. DNA of the CDR3: TGTGCCAGCAGCTTGAAGGGACAGGGACCCAATGAGCAGTTCTTC. This chain connects TRBV5-4 to TRBJ2-1; 9 positions match TRBD1. The CDR3 covers 15 residues. The V gene's germline CDR1 is SGHNT and CDR2 YYREEE (reference sequence). With V trimmed by 1 base and J by 6 bases, 5 bases remained unmatched. Based on the CDR3 plus reference TRBV5-4 and TRBJ2-1, the full variable domain is ETGVTQSPTHLIKTRGQQVTLRCSSQSGHNTVSWYQQALGQGPQFIFQYYREEENGRGNFPPRFSGLQFPNYSSELNVNALELDDSALYLCASSLKGQGPNEQFFGPGTRLTVL.

The chain couples TRBV27 to TRBJ2-7; the match to TRBD1 covers 10 bases. Germline loops: CDR1 MNHEY, CDR2 SMNVEV (reference sequence). This CDR3 spans 15 amino acids. Losses at the gene ends were 6 bases for V and 4 bases for J; bases not matched to a gene: 9. CDR3: CASSLRQGAVYEQYF. The CDR3 nucleotides are TGTGCCAGCAGCCTAAGACAGGGGGCGGTTTACGAGCAGTACTTC.

Many counts were recorded for this clone. V and J are TRBV4-1 and TRBJ2-4; perhaps TRBD2 as D (5 bases). Between the trimmed V and J ends, which lost 0 bases and 7 bases, there was a span of 16 bases. The CDR3 covers 16 residues. Germline assignment: CDR1 MGHRA and CDR2 YSYEKL. The CDR3 loop is CASSQDILRVKNIQYF. The DNA of the CDR3 is TGCGCCAGCAGCCAAGATATTCTGAGGGTAAAGAACATTCAGTACTTC.

J is TRBJ1-1 and V is TRBV30, with unresolved D. The germline CDR1 and CDR2 sequences are GTSNPN and SVGIG (reference sequence). Deletions cut 2 bases from V and 5 bases from J, with 9 bases between. The CDR3 consists of 12 residues. This CDR3 reads CAWSPLSTEAFF. DNA of the CDR3: TGTGCCTGGAGTCCCCTAAGTACTGAAGCTTTCTTT.

The chain uses TRBV5-1 and TRBJ2-7, with 9 positions matching TRBD1. Germline V gives CDR1 SGHRS, CDR2 YFSETQ. Germline trimming cut 0 bases from V and 4 bases from J; bases unmatched to any gene: 5. The CDR3 runs to 15 residues. The DNA of the CDR3 is TGCGCCAGCAGCTTGGGGGACAGGGACCTTTACGAGCAGTACTTC. The encoded protein is CASSLGDRDLYEQYF. Drawing the rest from reference TRBV5-1 and TRBJ2-7, the complete variable domain is KAGVTQTPRYLIKTRGQQVTLSCSPISGHRSVSWYQQTPGQGLQFLFEYFSETQRNKGNFPGRFSGRQFSNSRSEMNVSTLELGDSALYLCASSLGDRDLYEQYFGPGTRLTVT.

The genes are TRBV10-2 and TRBJ2-7; TRBD1 aligns across 9 bases. The CDR3 totals 14 residues. Germline V gene data show CDR1 as WSHSY and CDR2 as SAAADI. Germline trimming cut 0 bases from V and 5 bases from J; bases unmatched to any gene: 2. CDR3 nucleotides: TGCGCCAGCAGTGAGTCACAGGGGGCCGACGAGCAGTACTTC. Protein product: CASSESQGADEQYF.

To note about this clone: Other DNA variants within this sample encode the same CDR3. The chain carries TRBV7-7 and TRBJ2-5; D is unresolved. The CDR3 covers 15 residues. Germline-derived CDR1 and CDR2 are SSHAT and FNYEAQ (reference sequence). The germline V and J ends were trimmed by 6 bases and 4 bases, with 18 bases remaining between them. CDR3 in amino acids: CASSLSRTGGETQYF. CDR3 coding DNA: TGTGCCAGCAGTCTCTCCAGAACGGGTGGAGAGACCCAGTACTTC.

The V call is TRBV9, the J call TRBJ2-3; 7 bases map to TRBD1. V shed 0 bases, J shed 2 bases, and the junction held 3 bases outside the gene matches. Germline V gene data show CDR1 as SGDLS and CDR2 as YYNGEE. This CDR3 comprises 15 residues. CDR3 in amino acids: CASSVGGQVTDTQYF. The CDR3 DNA follows: TGTGCCAGCAGCGTAGGTGGACAGGTCACAGATACGCAGTATTTT. The entire variable domain, with the rest obtained from reference TRBV9 and TRBJ2-3, is as follows: DSGVTQTPKHLITATGQRVTLRCSPRSGDLSVYWYQQSLDQGLQFLIQYYNGEERAKGNILERFSAQQFPDLHSELNLSSLELGDSALYFCASSVGGQVTDTQYFGPGTRLTVL.

V is TRBV9 and J is TRBJ1-2; 7 bases fit TRBD1. The V gene end was trimmed by 1 base and the J gene end by 8 bases; junction bases not matched to a gene: 8. This CDR3 spans 14 amino acids. Germline V gene lookup returns CDR1 SGDLS and CDR2 YYNGEE. Here the CDR3 DNA reads TGTGCCAGCAGCGTAACAGACAGGGACAGCGGCTACACCTTC. Translating gives CASSVTDRDSGYTF.

The chain uses TRBV5-1 and TRBJ2-3; TRBD2 matches 8 bases. The trim removed 4 bases at V and 6 bases at J, leaving 10 bases unmatched. The CDR3 has 15 residues. Germline V lookup: CDR1 SGHRS, CDR2 YFSETQ. CDR3 region: CASSHRNQREDTQYF. Written as DNA, the CDR3 is TGCGCCAGCAGCCACCGGAACCAGCGGGAGGATACGCAGTATTTT.